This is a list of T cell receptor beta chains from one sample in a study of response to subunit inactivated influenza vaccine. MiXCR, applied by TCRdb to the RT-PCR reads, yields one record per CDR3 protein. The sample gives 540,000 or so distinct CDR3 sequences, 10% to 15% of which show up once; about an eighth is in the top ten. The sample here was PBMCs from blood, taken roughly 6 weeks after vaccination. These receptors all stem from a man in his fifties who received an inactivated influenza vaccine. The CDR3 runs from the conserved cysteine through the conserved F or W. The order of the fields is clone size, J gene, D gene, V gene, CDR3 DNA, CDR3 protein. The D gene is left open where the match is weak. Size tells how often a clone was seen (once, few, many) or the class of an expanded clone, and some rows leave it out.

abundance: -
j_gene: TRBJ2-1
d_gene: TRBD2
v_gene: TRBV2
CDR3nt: TGTGCCAGCAGATTTAGCGGGAGGGCCGTCTACAATGAGCAGTTCTTC
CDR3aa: CASRFSGRAVYNEQFF

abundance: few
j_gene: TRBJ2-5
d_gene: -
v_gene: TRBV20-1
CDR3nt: TGCAGTGCTAGAGCGGAGTTGGGGGGGCCGGTAAAAGAGACCCAGTACTTC
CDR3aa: CSARAELGGPVKETQYF

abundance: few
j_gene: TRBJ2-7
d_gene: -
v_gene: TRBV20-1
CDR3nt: TGCAGTGCAACCGGACGGAACTACGAGCAGTACTTC
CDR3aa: CSATGRNYEQYF

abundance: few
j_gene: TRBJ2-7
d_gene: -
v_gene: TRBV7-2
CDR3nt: TGTGCCAGCAGCCCACCCAGGGTAACCTACGAGCAGTACTTC
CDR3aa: CASSPPRVTYEQYF

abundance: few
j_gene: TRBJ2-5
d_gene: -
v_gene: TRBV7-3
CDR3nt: TGTGCCAGCAGCTCGGGAACCAATAGGGAGACCCAGTACTTC
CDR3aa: CASSSGTNRETQYF

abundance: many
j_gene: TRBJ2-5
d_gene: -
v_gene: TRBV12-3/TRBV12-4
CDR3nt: TGTGCCAGCAGTCAGACACCCAAGGGGACCCAGTACTTC
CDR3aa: CASSQTPKGTQYF

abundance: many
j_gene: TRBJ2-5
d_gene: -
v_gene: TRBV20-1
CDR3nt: TGCAGTGTAGTTTTGTTCCTAGCTCAAGAGACCCAGTACTTC
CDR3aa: CSVVLFLAQETQYF

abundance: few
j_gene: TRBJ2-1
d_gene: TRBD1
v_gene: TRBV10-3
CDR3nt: TGTGCCATCAGTGAGGACAGGGTTGACCACAATGAGCAGTTCTTC
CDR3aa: CAISEDRVDHNEQFF

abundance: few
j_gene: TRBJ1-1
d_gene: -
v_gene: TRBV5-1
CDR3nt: TGCGCCAGCAGCAAGGCGACAGGGAACACTGAAGCTTTCTTT
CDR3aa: CASSKATGNTEAFF

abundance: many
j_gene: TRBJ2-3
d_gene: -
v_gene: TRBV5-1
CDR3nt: TGCGCCAGCAGCTTCTTAGTTGGAGATACGCAGTATTTT
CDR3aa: CASSFLVGDTQYF

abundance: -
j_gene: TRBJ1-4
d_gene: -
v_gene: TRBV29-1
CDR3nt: TGCAGCGTTGCGATCCAGGGTGAAAAACTGTTTTTT
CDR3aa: CSVAIQGEKLFF

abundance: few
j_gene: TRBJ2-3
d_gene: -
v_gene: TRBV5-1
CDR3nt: TGCGCCAGCAGCTTGTCTTCAACCGGGGATACGCAGTATTTT
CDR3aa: CASSLSSTGDTQYF

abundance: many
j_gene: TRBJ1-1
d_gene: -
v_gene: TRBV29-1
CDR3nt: TGCAGCTACGAAGACAGGCGGGACACTGAAGCTTTCTTT
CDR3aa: CSYEDRRDTEAFF

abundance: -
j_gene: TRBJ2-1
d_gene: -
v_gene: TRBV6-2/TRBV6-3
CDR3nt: TGTGCCAGCAGTTACCCAGCTACAGGGATAAAGTTCTTC
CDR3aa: CASSYPATGIKFF

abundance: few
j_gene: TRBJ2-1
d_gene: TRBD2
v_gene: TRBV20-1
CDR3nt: TGCAGTGCTAGGCCACTAGCGGGAGGACAGTTCTTC
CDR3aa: CSARPLAGGQFF

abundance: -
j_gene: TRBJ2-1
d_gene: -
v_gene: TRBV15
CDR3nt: TGTGCCACCAGCAGAGGCAGCCTAGCGTACAATGAGCAGTTCTTC
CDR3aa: CATSRGSLAYNEQFF

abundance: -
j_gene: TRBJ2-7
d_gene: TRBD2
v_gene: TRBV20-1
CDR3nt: TGCAGTGCTAGAGAGCCTTATAGCGGGAGGACCTACGAGCAGTACTTC
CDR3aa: CSAREPYSGRTYEQYF

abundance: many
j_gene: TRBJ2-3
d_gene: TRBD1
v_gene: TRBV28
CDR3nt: TGTGCCAGCAGTTCAAAGGGGGCGTCCCCCGATACGCAGTATTTT
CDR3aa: CASSSKGASPDTQYF

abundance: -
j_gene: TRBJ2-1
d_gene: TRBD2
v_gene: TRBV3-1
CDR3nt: TGTGCCAGCAGCCCGACAGCGGGGGGGCCTGGAAATGAGCAGTTCTTC
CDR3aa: CASSPTAGGPGNEQFF

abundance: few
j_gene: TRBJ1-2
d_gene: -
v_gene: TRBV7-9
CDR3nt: TGTGCCAGCATCTTCCCGCCGGGGTATGGCTACACCTTC
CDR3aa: CASIFPPGYGYTF

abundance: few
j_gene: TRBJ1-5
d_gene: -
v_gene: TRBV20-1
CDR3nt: TGCAGTGCTAGAGACTCGCAGGCCCTAGGTGATCAGCCCCAGCATTTT
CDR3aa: CSARDSQALGDQPQHF

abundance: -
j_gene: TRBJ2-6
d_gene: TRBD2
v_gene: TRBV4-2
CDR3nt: TGTGCCAGCAGCCGTGGACTAGCGGGAGTAGGTTCTGGGGCCAACGTCCTGACTTTC
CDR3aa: CASSRGLAGVGSGANVLTF

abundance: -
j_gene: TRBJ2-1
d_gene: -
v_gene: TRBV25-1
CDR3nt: TGTGCCAGCAGTGAATGGGACGGGCAAGAGCAGTTCTTC
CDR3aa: CASSEWDGQEQFF

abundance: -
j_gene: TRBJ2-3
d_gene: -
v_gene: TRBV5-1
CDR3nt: TGCGCCAGCAGCCCCCCGGGGGCACGGAATACGCAGTATTTT
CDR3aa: CASSPPGARNTQYF

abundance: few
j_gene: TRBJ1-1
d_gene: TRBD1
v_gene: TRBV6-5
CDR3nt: TGTGCCAGCAGTTACTCGGGACAGGGGGCGTCGATAAACACTGAAGCTTTCTTT
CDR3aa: CASSYSGQGASINTEAFF

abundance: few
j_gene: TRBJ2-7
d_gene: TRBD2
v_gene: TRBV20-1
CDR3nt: TGCAGTGCCTTAGGCGGGAGCTTACACGAGCAGTACTTC
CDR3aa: CSALGGSLHEQYF

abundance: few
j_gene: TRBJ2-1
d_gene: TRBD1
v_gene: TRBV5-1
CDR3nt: TGCGCCAGCAGCTTGGAACCCCCGGGACAGGGTTACAATGAGCAGTTCTTC
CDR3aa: CASSLEPPGQGYNEQFF

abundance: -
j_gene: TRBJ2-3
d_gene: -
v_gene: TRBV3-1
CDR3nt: TGTGCCAGCACGGGGAGTCCCTTGACAGATACGCAGTATTTT
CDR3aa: CASTGSPLTDTQYF

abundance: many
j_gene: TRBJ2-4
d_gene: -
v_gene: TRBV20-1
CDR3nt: TGCAGTGCTGAAAACATGGCTCCCCAGTACTTC
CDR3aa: CSAENMAPQYF

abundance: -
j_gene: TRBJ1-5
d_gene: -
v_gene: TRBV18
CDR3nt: TGTGCCAGCTCACAGGGAGAGGGCAATCAGCCCCAGCATTTT
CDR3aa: CASSQGEGNQPQHF

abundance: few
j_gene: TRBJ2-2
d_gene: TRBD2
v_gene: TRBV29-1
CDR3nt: TGCAGCGTTGCGGGGGGGTTTAACACCGGGGAGCTGTTTTTT
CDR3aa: CSVAGGFNTGELFF

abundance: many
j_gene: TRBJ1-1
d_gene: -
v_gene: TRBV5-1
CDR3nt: TGCGCCAGCAGCTTGGAGTATAGGAACACTGAAGCTTTCTTT
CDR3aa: CASSLEYRNTEAFF

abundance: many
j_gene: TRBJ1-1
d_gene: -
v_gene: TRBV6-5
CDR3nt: TGTGCCAGCAGTTACCGGACGGTGAACACTGAAGCTTTCTTT
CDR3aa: CASSYRTVNTEAFF

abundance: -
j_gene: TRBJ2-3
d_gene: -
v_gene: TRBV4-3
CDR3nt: TGCGCCAGCAGCCACGGGCAAGGTAGGCCAGATACGCAGTATTTT
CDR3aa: CASSHGQGRPDTQYF

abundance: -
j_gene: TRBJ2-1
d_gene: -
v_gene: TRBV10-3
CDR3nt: TGTGCCATCAGTGAGTCGACGGGGGGCAGGGGTGAGCAGTTCTTC
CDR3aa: CAISESTGGRGEQFF

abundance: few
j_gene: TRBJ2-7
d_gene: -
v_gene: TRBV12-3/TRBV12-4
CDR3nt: TGTGCCAGCAGTTTAGGACAGACGTTCTCCTACGAGCAGTACTTC
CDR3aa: CASSLGQTFSYEQYF

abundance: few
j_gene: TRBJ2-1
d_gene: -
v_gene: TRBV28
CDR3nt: TGTGCCAGCAGTTTAGAGTCTCTCGGGAACAATGAGCAGTTCTTC
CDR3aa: CASSLESLGNNEQFF

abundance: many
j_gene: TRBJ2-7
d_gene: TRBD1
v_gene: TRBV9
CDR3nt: TGTGCCAGCAGCGTATCCCCAGGGGGCTCCTACGAGCAGTACTTC
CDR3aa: CASSVSPGGSYEQYF

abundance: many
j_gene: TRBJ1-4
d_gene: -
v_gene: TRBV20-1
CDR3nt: TGCAGTGCTAGAGTGGTTAGGGGTGGAACTAATGAAAAACTGTTTTTT
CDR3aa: CSARVVRGGTNEKLFF

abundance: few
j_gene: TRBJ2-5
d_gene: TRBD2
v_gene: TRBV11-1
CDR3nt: TGTGCCAGCAGCTTAGCCCCCCCACTAGCGGGGGCCGAGTGGGAGACCCAGTACTTC
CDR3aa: CASSLAPPLAGAEWETQYF

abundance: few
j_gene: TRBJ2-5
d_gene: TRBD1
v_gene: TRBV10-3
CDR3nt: TGTGCCATCAGCAGGCAGGGGGTTACAGAGACCCAGTACTTC
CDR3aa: CAISRQGVTETQYF

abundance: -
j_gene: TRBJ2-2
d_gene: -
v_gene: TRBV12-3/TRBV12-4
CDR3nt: TGTGCCAGCAGTTTATCTTCCGCATGGACCGGGGAGCTGTTTTTT
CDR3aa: CASSLSSAWTGELFF

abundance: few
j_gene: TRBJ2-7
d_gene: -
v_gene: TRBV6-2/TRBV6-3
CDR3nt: TGTGCCAGCAGTTACGGAGGGCGCGAGCAGTACTTC
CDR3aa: CASSYGGREQYF

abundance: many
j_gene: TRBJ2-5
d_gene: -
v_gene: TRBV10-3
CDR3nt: TGTGCCATCAGTACGGGACAACAAGAGACCCAGTACTTC
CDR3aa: CAISTGQQETQYF

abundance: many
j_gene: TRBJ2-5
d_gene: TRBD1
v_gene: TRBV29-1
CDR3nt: TGCAGCGTTGATAATCCAGGGGGCATCGAAGAGACCCAGTACTTC
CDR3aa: CSVDNPGGIEETQYF

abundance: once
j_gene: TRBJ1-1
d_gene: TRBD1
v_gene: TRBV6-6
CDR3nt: TGTGCCACCACACTTGTCCCCGGGACAGAGGCTTTCTTT
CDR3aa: CATTLVPGTEAFF

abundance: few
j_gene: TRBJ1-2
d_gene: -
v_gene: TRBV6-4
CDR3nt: TGTGCCAGCAGTGAAGGACAACTAGGTGGCTACACCTTC
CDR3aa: CASSEGQLGGYTF

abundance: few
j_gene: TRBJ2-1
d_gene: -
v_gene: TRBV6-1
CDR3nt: TGTGCCAGCAGTGAATTGGTGGGGCGCTCCTACAATGAGCAGTTCTTC
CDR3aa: CASSELVGRSYNEQFF

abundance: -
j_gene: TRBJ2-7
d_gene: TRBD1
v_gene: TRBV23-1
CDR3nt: TGCGCCAGCAATTCATCCGGGACAGGGGCGTCCTACGAGCAGTACTTC
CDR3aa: CASNSSGTGASYEQYF